This T cell receptor beta chain was observed in a study of blood T cells in healthy people across ages. Overall study results and limits: Long-lived donors had more naive CD4+ cells and higher diversity than aged donors. With naive T cell percentage, TCR beta diversity showed a strong correlation.

The V end was cut by 5 bases, the J end by 8 bases, with 16 bases between. Germline V lookup: CDR1 GTSNPN, CDR2 SVGIG (reference sequence). This CDR3 region has 12 residues. A J-beta primer mix and a sample-barcoded 5' primer were used in a second PCR of about 7 to 12 cycles. Using its own MiXCR run on the 5' RACE reads, TCRdb lists one record per CDR3 protein. The sample consists of some 1.5 million distinct CDR3 sequences, roughly 30% of them appearing once. This clonotype was seen a few times. The antigen is not known. Those donating, healthy Caucasian individuals from Russia, were aged roughly 6 to 100.

This sequence was found in a woman aged 25 to 39 in good health. Sequencing was performed on blood. The chain recombines TRBV30 with TRBJ2-7, with D perhaps matching TRBD2 (6 bases). CDR3 in DNA: TGTGCCTGGGGGGACGGGAGACTACAGCAGTACTTC. Translated: CAWGDGRLQQYF.